The 7 T cell receptor beta chains given below trace back to one sample, sequenced in a study of blood T cell repertoires in COVID-19. Some clones are missing from TCRdb's copy, which holds only in-frame ones; the method was immunoSEQ multiplex PCR. Among some 190,000 clones, 85% were seen once, and the ten largest hold 6.5% to 10%. Sequencing used peripheral blood. The receptors come from an older woman with acute or convalescent COVID-19.

This sequence joins TRBV7-8 and TRBJ2-1, with a possible D match to TRBD2 (6 bases). This CDR3 comprises 17 residues. With 1 base removed from V and 0 bases from J, the gap between germline ends came to 13 bases. Germline values: CDR1 SGHVS, CDR2 FQNEAQ. The CDR3 sequence is CASSLDYGGGSYNEQFF. CDR3 bases: TGTGCCAGCAGCTTAGATTACGGGGGAGGCTCCTACAATGAGCAGTTCTTC.

This chain joins TRBV5-1 and TRBJ2-2, with D tentatively TRBD1 (5 bases). The V gene's germline CDR1 is SGHRS and CDR2 YFSETQ. The CDR3 covers 14 residues. V lost 3 bases to trimming and J lost 3 bases, with 9 bases between them. CDR3 coding DNA: TGCGCCAGCAGCTCCTCCAGGGACACCGGGGAGCTGTTTTTT. This encodes CASSSSRDTGELFF. Complete variable domain (other parts from reference TRBV5-1 and TRBJ2-2): KAGVTQTPRYLIKTRGQQVTLSCSPISGHRSVSWYQQTPGQGLQFLFEYFSETQRNKGNFPGRFSGRQFSNSRSEMNVSTLELGDSALYLCASSSSRDTGELFFGEGSRLTVL.

The chain employs TRBV5-1 and TRBJ2-2; D is unresolved. V was pared by 4 bases and J by 1 base, with 5 bases between. Germline V gene lookup returns CDR1 SGHRS and CDR2 YFSETQ. The CDR3 covers 13 residues. The chain's CDR3 is CASSVGNTGELFF. The CDR3 DNA follows: TGCGCCAGCAGCGTCGGGAACACCGGGGAGCTGTTTTTT.

V gene TRBV2 combines with J gene TRBJ2-3; TRBD2 agrees at 11 bases. The germline V gene has CDR1 SNHLY and CDR2 FYNNEI. The CDR3 has 16 amino acids. V lost 7 bases, J lost 2 bases, and 8 bases stayed unmatched. The CDR3 DNA reads as TGTGCCAGCAAGGCCGGGACTAGCGGAACCACAGATACGCAGTATTTT. Encoded protein: CASKAGTSGTTDTQYF.

The chain uses TRBV6-5 and TRBJ2-5, with D possibly being TRBD1 (5 bases). This CDR3 region has 13 residues. In germline, CDR1 is MNHEY, CDR2 SVGAGI. V lost 7 bases and J 3 bases, leaving 12 bases between the germline ends. The CDR3 DNA follows: TGTGCCAGCATGGTGGGCAGGGAAGAGACCCAGTACTTC. Amino acid sequence: CASMVGREETQYF.

This clone has only a few counts. V usage is TRBV29-1 and J usage is TRBJ2-1; D may be TRBD2 (6 bases). Trimming removed 4 bases at V and 4 bases at J, with 11 bases between. Germline lookup yields CDR1 SQVTM and CDR2 ANQGSEA. This CDR3 contains 13 residues. Here the CDR3 reads CSVALASYNEQFF. Written as DNA, the CDR3 is TGCAGCGTTGCTCTAGCGAGTTACAATGAGCAGTTCTTC.

The rearrangement uses TRBV18 and TRBJ2-7; 10 bases line up with TRBD2. The V and J ends lost 8 bases and 5 bases, in that order; junction bases with no gene match: 6. The germline gives CDR1 KGHSH, CDR2 LQKENI. This CDR3 is built from 13 residues. The CDR3 spells CASQTSGINEQYF. The CDR3 nucleotides are TGTGCCAGCCAAACTAGCGGGATCAACGAGCAGTACTTC. Combining the CDR3 with reference TRBV18 and TRBJ2-7 gives the whole variable domain NAGVMQNPRHLVRRRGQEARLRCSPMKGHSHVYWYRQLPEEGLKFMVYLQKENIIDESGMPKERFSAEFPKEGPSILRIQQVVRGDSAAYFCASQTSGINEQYFGPGTRLTVT.